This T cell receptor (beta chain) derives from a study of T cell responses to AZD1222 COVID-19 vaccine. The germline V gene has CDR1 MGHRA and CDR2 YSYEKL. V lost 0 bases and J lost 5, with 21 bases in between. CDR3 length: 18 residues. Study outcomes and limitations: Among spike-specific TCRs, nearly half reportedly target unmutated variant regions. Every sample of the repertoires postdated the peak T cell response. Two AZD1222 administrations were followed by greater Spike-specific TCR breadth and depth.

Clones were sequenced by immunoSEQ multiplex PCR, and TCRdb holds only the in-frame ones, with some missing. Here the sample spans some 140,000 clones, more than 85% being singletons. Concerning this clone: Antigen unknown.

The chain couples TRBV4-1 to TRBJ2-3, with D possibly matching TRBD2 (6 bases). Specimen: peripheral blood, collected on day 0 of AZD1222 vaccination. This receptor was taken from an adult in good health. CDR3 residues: CASSQDKTGVVGGDTQYF. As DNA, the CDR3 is TGCGCCAGCAGCCAAGATAAAACGGGGGTGGTGGGAGGAGATACGCAGTATTTT.